This TCR beta chain was sequenced in a study of technical replicates of blood from several donors. CDR1 is SEHNR, CDR2 FQNEAQ, per germline (reference sequence). This CDR3 region has 15 residues. V lost 5 bases and J lost 1, with 14 bases in between. Libraries were prepared by immunoSEQ multiplex PCR; TCRdb keeps only in-frame clonotypes and omits some of them. The data contain tens of thousands of clones, nearly 97% of them singletons. The source of this sequence is a human donor in good health. The J gene is TRBJ1-2, the V gene TRBV7-9; D remains ambiguous. The sample was T cells isolated from PBMCs. CDR3 sequence reads: CASSSFSSVNYGYTF. CDR3 DNA: TGTGCCAGCAGCAGCTTCTCCTCGGTTAACTATGGCTACACCTTC.